Below are 20 T cell receptor beta chains sequenced from a single sample in a study of T cell repertoires in cytomegalovirus infection. MiXCR was run by TCRdb on the reads, yielding one entry per CDR3 protein. The sample lists about 450,000 distinct CDR3 sequences, approximately 31% occurring once. The sample consisted of PBMCs. Receptors were obtained from a human donor in good health (CMV status not recorded). Some clones in this sample may be carry-over from other donors' samples.

This clonotype has only a few counts. V and J are TRBV19 and TRBJ1-5, with D tentatively TRBD1 (5 bases). The CDR3 is made up of 15 amino acids. The germline V and J ends were trimmed by 4 bases and 2 bases, with 12 bases remaining between them. Per germline, CDR1 LNHDA and CDR2 SQIVND (reference sequence). CDR3 in DNA: TGTGCCAGTAGTAACGTGGACACGGGCAATCAGCCCCAGCATTTT. It encodes CASSNVDTGNQPQHF.

The chain is built from TRBV19 and TRBJ1-2, with 8 bases matching TRBD1. CDR3 size: 15 residues. The ends lost 5 bases at V and 6 bases at J; junction bases unmatched: 11. The germline V gene has CDR1 LNHDA and CDR2 SQIVND (reference sequence). The CDR3 nucleotides are TGTGCCAGTAGTCCCAGGACAGGGAAGGTTGATGGCTACACCTTC. Translation gives CASSPRTGKVDGYTF.

The J gene is TRBJ1-1, the V gene TRBV19; D is unresolved. The CDR3 has 12 residues. Trimming cost V 0 bases and J 8 bases, with 7 bases left between them. Germline values: CDR1 LNHDA, CDR2 SQIVND (reference sequence). The CDR3 DNA reads TGTGCCAGTAGTATAGATGGCGGAGAAGCTTTCTTT. Its protein is CASSIDGGEAFF.

The chain couples TRBV2 to TRBJ2-5; the match to TRBD2 covers 8 bases. The V gene end was trimmed by 5 bases and the J gene end by 5 bases; junction bases not matched to a gene: 7. Germline V gene sequence: CDR1 SNHLY, CDR2 FYNNEI. The CDR3 length is 14 residues. The CDR3 protein is CASSRRGATETQYF. For the CDR3, the DNA is TGTGCCAGCAGTAGGCGGGGGGCCACGGAGACCCAGTACTTC.

The rearrangement links TRBV11-2 to TRBJ2-6; 9 nucleotides agree with TRBD1. Germline CDR1 reads SGHAT; CDR2 reads FQNNGV. The CDR3 sequence is 18 residues long. The V segment lost 4 bases and the J segment 1 base; nucleotides outside the gene matches: 8. CDR3: CASSSTGTGSSGANVLTF. CDR3 bases: TGTGCCAGCAGCTCCACCGGGACAGGGTCTTCTGGGGCCAACGTCCTGACTTTC.

In this sample, this clonotype turned up many times. The V gene is TRBV7-2, the J gene TRBJ1-6; a possible D gene is TRBD1 (5 bases). The CDR3 consists of 14 residues. V dropped 3 bases and J dropped 6 bases, with 9 bases sitting between them. The germline gives CDR1 SGHTA, CDR2 FQGNSA. The CDR3 reads CASSLGGVNSPLHF. Here the CDR3 DNA reads TGTGCCAGCAGCTTGGGAGGGGTTAATTCACCCCTCCACTTT.

The chain links TRBV6-2 or TRBV6-3 to TRBJ1-6, with D hard to call. The ends were cut back, 4 bases at V and 0 bases at J, with 4 bases in the middle. Germline values: CDR1 MNHEY, CDR2 SVGEGT. The CDR3 runs to 14 residues. The CDR3 sequence is CASSFRSYNSPLHF. CDR3 DNA sequence: TGTGCCAGCAGTTTCCGCTCCTATAATTCACCCCTCCACTTT.

This clonotype was counted a few times. The chain has TRBV6-6 and TRBJ1-4; the match to TRBD1 covers 9 bases. CDR3 length equals 16 residues. Germline-derived CDR1 and CDR2 are MNHNY and SVGAGI (reference sequence). J gave up 5 bases and V 6 bases, and 10 bases lay outside the gene matches. CDR3 residues: CASSRDRADRNEKLFF. The CDR3 DNA sequence: TGTGCCAGCAGCCGGGACAGGGCGGACCGAAATGAAAAACTGTTTTTT.

This clonotype was detected a few times. This chain joins TRBV6-2 or TRBV6-3 and TRBJ1-6; D call uncertain. Germline V gene data show CDR1 as MNHEY and CDR2 as SVGEGT. V lost 3 bases to trimming and J lost 7 bases, with 4 bases between them. The CDR3 is made up of 12 amino acids. The CDR3 nucleotides are TGTGCCAGCAGTTATCGGAATTCACCCCTCCACTTT. It encodes CASSYRNSPLHF.

This clonotype was seen ten or more times. V gene TRBV11-1 combines with J gene TRBJ2-6; TRBD1 matches at 7 bases. This CDR3 is built from 15 residues. From germline, CDR1 is SGHAT and CDR2 FQDESV (reference sequence). Trimming at V came to 2 bases and at J to 5 bases, leaving 3 bases not matched to a gene. The CDR3: CASSLTGERANVLTF. The DNA of the CDR3 is TGTGCCAGCAGCTTAACAGGGGAAAGGGCCAACGTCCTGACTTTC.

This clonotype was counted at least ten times. The CDR3 is CASSSGFVRNTIYF. The CDR3 DNA sequence: TGTGCCAGCAGCTCAGGGTTCGTAAGAAACACCATATATTTT. This chain uses TRBV7-6 with TRBJ1-3; D may be TRBD1 (5 bases). V was trimmed by 4 bases and J by 5 bases, leaving 12 bases between them. The CDR3 spans 14 residues. Germline V gives CDR1 SGHVS, CDR2 FNYEAQ.

V is TRBV4-1 and J is TRBJ1-3; TRBD1 agrees at 8 bases. The germline V gene encodes CDR1 MGHRA and CDR2 YSYEKL. The length of the CDR3 is 18 residues. J was trimmed by 0 bases and V by 3 bases; bases with no gene match: 10. The CDR3 coding sequence is TGCGCCAGCAGCCAGGGGACAGGTCTCTCTCTCTCTGGAAACACCATATATTTT. Translated: CASSQGTGLSLSGNTIYF.

V gene TRBV6-2 or TRBV6-3 combines with J gene TRBJ2-7; 9 positions match TRBD1. V lost 2 bases, J lost 5 bases, and 10 bases stayed unmatched. In germline, CDR1 is MNHEY, CDR2 SVGEGT. CDR3 length equals 16 residues. The CDR3 spells CASSYGGTGPVNEQYF. CDR3 nucleotides: TGTGCCAGCAGTTACGGAGGGACAGGGCCGGTCAACGAGCAGTACTTC.

The chain is built from TRBV29-1 and TRBJ2-4, with D possibly being TRBD1 (5 bases). From germline, CDR1 is SQVTM and CDR2 ANQGSEA. The V gene lost 2 bases and the J gene lost 6 bases, with 5 bases spanning the gap. The CDR3 runs to 11 residues. CDR3 DNA sequence: TGCAGCGTTGAAAGGGGAAACATTCAGTACTTC. Its protein product is CSVERGNIQYF. Filled out from reference TRBV29-1 and TRBJ2-4, the complete variable domain reads SAVISQKPSRDICQRGTSLTIQCQVDSQVTMMFWYRQQPGQSLTLIATANQGSEATYESGFVIDKFPISRPNLTFSTLTVSNMSPEDSSIYLCSVERGNIQYFGAGTRLSVL.

The V gene is TRBV4-3, the J gene TRBJ1-6; 8 bases map to TRBD1. The CDR3 spans 15 residues. Germline values: CDR1 LGHNA, CDR2 YSLEER. V trimming: 0 bases; J trimming: 8 bases; junction bases outside the gene matches: 3. This chain's CDR3 is CASSQDTGGYSPLHF. The CDR3 DNA sequence: TGCGCCAGCAGCCAAGATACAGGGGGTTATTCACCCCTCCACTTT.

This clonotype appeared a few times. The J gene is TRBJ1-2, the V gene TRBV6-1; TRBD1 aligns across 7 bases. Looked up from germline, CDR1 is MNHNS and CDR2 is SASEGT. V lost 10 bases to trimming and J lost 1 base; unmatched junction nucleotides: 24. There are 19 residues in the CDR3. The CDR3 reads CATSRTGRSGTEFNYGYTF. The CDR3 DNA sequence: TGTGCCACCAGCCGTACGGGGAGATCGGGGACAGAGTTTAACTATGGCTACACCTTC.

This clonotype was counted ten times or more. The gene calls are TRBV7-2 and TRBJ2-3, with 8 positions matching TRBD2. The trim removed 7 bases at V and 6 bases at J, leaving 15 bases unmatched. The CDR3 consists of 16 residues. Germline V gene sequence: CDR1 SGHTA, CDR2 FQGNSA. The CDR3 sequence is CASTLGQRGPGDTQYF. CDR3 coding DNA: TGTGCCAGCACCCTGGGTCAGCGGGGGCCGGGGGATACGCAGTATTTT.

This clonotype was observed a few times. One end of the junction does not line up with germline, which may come from a read error. The chain has TRBV7-7 and TRBJ2-1; D gene unclear. This CDR3 region has 13 residues. Germline V CDR1 and CDR2: SSHAT, FNYEAQ (reference sequence). The CDR3 coding sequence is TGTGCTAGCAGCTTAGACCGAAACAATGAGCAGTTCTTC. Translating it yields CASSLDRNNEQFF.

This clonotype has at least ten counts. The chain recombines TRBV7-2 with TRBJ2-7; no reliable D call. This CDR3 has 11 amino acids. V was pared by 4 bases and J by 4 bases, with 5 bases between. Germline-derived CDR1 and CDR2 are SGHTA and FQGNSA. CDR3 nucleotides: TGTGCCAGCAGCTCCCTTTACGAGCAGTACTTC. This encodes CASSSLYEQYF.

V usage is TRBV19 and J usage is TRBJ2-2; D possibly corresponds to TRBD2 (5 bases). The CDR3 consists of 13 residues. V lost 7 bases and J lost 8, with 14 bases in between. The germline V gene encodes CDR1 LNHDA and CDR2 SQIVND (reference sequence). DNA for the CDR3: TGTGCCAGTATCACCCCCTGGAGGGGGGAGCTGTTTTTT. It encodes CASITPWRGELFF.